Following are 10 T cell receptor beta chains from one sample sequenced in a study of CD8 T cells in Susac syndrome. Random hexamers were used to reverse transcribe an amount of about 0.5 to 1 ug RNA. TCRdb re-called the immunoSEQ multiplex PCR reads with MiXCR, one entry per CDR3 protein. The table has about 300,000 distinct CDR3 sequences, 89% seen once; the top ten hold approximately 0.18%. Material for sequencing was CD8+ T cells from PBMCs. The receptor source for this set is a human donor with multiple sclerosis.

The chain joins TRBV29-1 to TRBJ1-1; D is unclear. Germline CDR1 is SQVTM and CDR2 is ANQGSEA. V lost 6 bases, J lost 8 bases, and 10 bases lay in between. CDR3 length equals 10 residues. The CDR3 bases are TGCAGCGTACCCGGGAGAGAAGCTTTCTTT. Encoded protein: CSVPGREAFF. Full variable domain (missing parts from reference TRBV29-1 and TRBJ1-1): SAVISQKPSRDICQRGTSLTIQCQVDSQVTMMFWYRQQPGQSLTLIATANQGSEATYESGFVIDKFPISRPNLTFSTLTVSNMSPEDSSIYLCSVPGREAFFGQGTRLTVV.

The V and J genes are TRBV27 and TRBJ2-7; 9 nucleotides line up with TRBD2. Unmatched junction bases numbered 21, after V lost 6 bases and J lost 3 bases. The CDR3 has 19 amino acids. The germline V gene encodes CDR1 MNHEY and CDR2 SMNVEV (reference sequence). The CDR3 DNA follows: TGTGCCAGCAGGGCGACACCCCCGGGACTAGCCTCCCTAAACTACGAGCAGTACTTC. Protein: CASRATPPGLASLNYEQYF.

CDR3 coding DNA: TGTGCCAGCAGCTTGGGGCAGGGGGCCTTTACCGCGTACGAGCAGTACTTC. Amino acids: CASSLGQGAFTAYEQYF. The V call is TRBV5-6, the J call TRBJ2-7, with TRBD1 matching 8 bases. Germline V CDR1 and CDR2: SGHDT, YYEEEE. This CDR3 comprises 17 residues. The trim removed 0 bases at V and 4 bases at J, leaving 12 bases unmatched.

J is TRBJ1-1 and V is TRBV28, with D perhaps TRBD1 (5 bases). Germline V gene data show CDR1 as MDHEN and CDR2 as SYDVKM. This CDR3 is built from 16 residues. V lost 2 bases, J lost 3 bases, and 16 bases lay in between. CDR3 region: CASSLNRDVADTEAFF. DNA of the CDR3: TGTGCCAGCAGTTTAAATCGGGACGTCGCGGACACTGAAGCTTTCTTT.

The J gene is TRBJ2-7, the V gene TRBV6-5; D may be TRBD1 (5 bases). Trimming pared 0 bases from V and 2 bases from J, leaving 11 bases between. CDR3 length: 15 amino acids. Germline values: CDR1 MNHEY, CDR2 SVGAGI. CDR3 coding DNA: TGTGCCAGCAGTTACTCCACAGGTTTGACCTACGAGCAGTACTTC. Translation gives CASSYSTGLTYEQYF.

The chain employs TRBV15 and TRBJ1-5; D uncertain. The V and J ends lost 0 bases and 3 bases respectively, with 6 bases between them. The CDR3 contains 14 residues. The germline V gene has CDR1 LNHNV and CDR2 YYDKDF (reference sequence). The chain's CDR3 is CATSRELSNQPQHF. The CDR3 DNA sequence: TGTGCCACCAGCAGAGAACTCTCCAATCAGCCCCAGCATTTT.

V and J are TRBV19 and TRBJ2-7; D possibly corresponds to TRBD2 (5 bases). The CDR3 consists of 13 residues. Trimming shortened V by 4 bases and J by 6 bases, and 13 bases separated the two germline ends. CDR1 and CDR2 (germline): LNHDA, SQIVND (reference sequence). CDR3 residues: CASSKLGEREQYF. The DNA for the CDR3 is TGTGCCAGTAGTAAATTGGGAGAGCGCGAGCAGTACTTC.

This clonotype was detected a few times. The gene calls are TRBV6-1 and TRBJ2-1, with 8 bases identical to TRBD2. The CDR3 contains 15 residues. The V and J ends lost 1 base and 7 bases, in that order; junction bases with no gene match: 6. Per germline, CDR1 MNHNS and CDR2 SASEGT. CDR3 region: CASSEESGGVNEQFF. DNA of the CDR3: TGTGCCAGCAGTGAAGAAAGCGGGGGTGTGAATGAGCAGTTCTTC.

This clonotype was recorded once. CDR3 sequence: CASSATGTSYTGELFF. The CDR3 region has the DNA TGTGCCAGCAGCGCTACTGGGACTTCTTACACCGGGGAGCTGTTTTTT. The rearrangement links TRBV7-6 to TRBJ2-2; TRBD2 is a possible D gene (6 bases). This CDR3 is 16 amino acids long. The germline gives CDR1 SGHVS, CDR2 FNYEAQ. The V and J ends lost 5 bases and 3 bases respectively, with 16 bases between them.

J is TRBJ2-7 and V is TRBV21-1. TRBV21-1 is flagged as a pseudogene. The CDR3 is 14 amino acids. Here the CDR3 reads CASSIRCKAYEQYF. The CDR3 DNA reads TGTGCCAGCAGCATTCGGTGTAAGGCCTACGAGCAGTACTTC.